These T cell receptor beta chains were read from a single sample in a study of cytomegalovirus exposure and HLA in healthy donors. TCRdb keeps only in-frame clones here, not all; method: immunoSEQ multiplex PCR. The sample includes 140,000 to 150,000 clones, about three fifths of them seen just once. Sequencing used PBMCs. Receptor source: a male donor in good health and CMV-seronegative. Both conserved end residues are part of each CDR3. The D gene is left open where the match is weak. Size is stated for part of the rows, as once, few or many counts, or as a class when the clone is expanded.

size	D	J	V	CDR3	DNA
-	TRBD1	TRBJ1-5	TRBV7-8	CASSSRTGAGQPQHF	TGTGCCAGCAGCTCCCGGACAGGGGCCGGGCAGCCCCAGCATTTT
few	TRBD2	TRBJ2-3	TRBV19	CASSIRGGITDTQYF	TGTGCCAGTAGTATCCGGGGGGGAATCACAGATACGCAGTATTTT
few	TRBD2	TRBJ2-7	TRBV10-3	CAIGPGTSVYEQYF	TGTGCCATCGGGCCCGGGACTAGCGTCTACGAGCAGTACTTC
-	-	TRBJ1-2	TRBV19	CASNREKNYGYTF	TGTGCCAGCAACAGGGAAAAGAACTATGGCTACACCTTC
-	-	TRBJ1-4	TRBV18	CASSLGNLEKLFF	TGTGCCAGCTCCCTCGGGAATCTTGAAAAACTGTTTTTT
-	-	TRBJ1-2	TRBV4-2	CASKQQGSNFGYTF	TGTGCCAGCAAACAACAGGGATCGAACTTTGGCTACACCTTC
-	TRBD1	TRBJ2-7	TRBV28	CASSLYTGTGASEQYF	TGTGCCAGCAGTTTATACACCGGGACAGGGGCATCCGAGCAGTACTTC
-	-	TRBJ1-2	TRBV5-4	CASSLGQGPNYGYTF	TGTGCCAGCAGCTTGGGCCAGGGGCCTAACTATGGCTACACCTTC
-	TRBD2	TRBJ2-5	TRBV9	CASSVGIAGGLGETQYF	TGTGCCAGCAGCGTAGGGATAGCGGGGGGGCTGGGGGAGACCCAGTACTTC
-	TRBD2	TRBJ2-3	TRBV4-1	CASSHPGTSGDTQYF	TGCGCCAGCAGCCACCCCGGGACTAGCGGAGATACGCAGTATTTT
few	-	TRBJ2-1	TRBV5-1	CASSLAVEQFF	TGCGCCAGCAGCTTGGCGGTTGAGCAGTTCTTC
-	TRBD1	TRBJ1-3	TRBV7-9	CASSPGQGEGNTIYF	TGTGCCAGCAGCCCGGGACAGGGGGAAGGAAACACCATATATTTT
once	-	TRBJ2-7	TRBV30	CAWNPDRKAYEQYF	TGTGCCTGGAACCCGGACAGAAAGGCCTACGAGCAGTACTTC
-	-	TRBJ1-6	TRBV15	CATSRDPGGGPPLHF	TGTGCCACCAGCAGAGACCCGGGGGGCGGACCACCCCTCCACTTT
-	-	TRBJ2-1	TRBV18	CASSPPAGPGNEQFF	TGTGCCAGCTCACCACCGGCGGGTCCGGGCAATGAGCAGTTCTTC
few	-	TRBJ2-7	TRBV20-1	CSAYDWYEQYF	TGCAGTGCTTACGACTGGTACGAGCAGTACTTC
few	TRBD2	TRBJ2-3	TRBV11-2	CASRAISGADTQYF	TGTGCCAGCAGAGCGATTAGCGGGGCAGATACGCAGTATTTT
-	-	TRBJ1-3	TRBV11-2	CASSLLSQTGNTIYF	TGTGCCAGCAGCTTACTTTCACAGACTGGAAACACCATATATTTT
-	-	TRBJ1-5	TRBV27	CASGQTIGPGEPQHF	TGTGCCAGCGGTCAAACGATTGGGCCGGGAGAGCCCCAGCATTTT
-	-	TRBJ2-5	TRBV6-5	CASTVGGQETQYF	TGTGCCAGCACCGTCGGGGGCCAAGAGACCCAGTACTTC
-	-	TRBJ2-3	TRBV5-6	CASSLDRLSTDTQYF	TGTGCCAGCAGCTTGGACAGGTTAAGCACAGATACGCAGTATTTT
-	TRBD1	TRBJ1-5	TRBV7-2	CASSFNAGQGSNQPQHF	TGTGCCAGCAGCTTCAACGCCGGACAGGGGTCGAATCAGCCCCAGCATTTT
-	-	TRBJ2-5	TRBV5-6	CASSLRETQYF	TGTGCCAGCAGCTTGCGGGAGACCCAGTACTTC
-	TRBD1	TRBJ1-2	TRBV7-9	CASSVGGQIYYGYTF	TGTGCCAGCAGCGTGGGGGGACAGATATACTATGGCTACACCTTC
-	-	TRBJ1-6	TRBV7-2	CASSLRSRDRTPLHF	TGTGCCAGCAGCTTACGCAGCCGGGATCGTACACCCCTCCACTTT
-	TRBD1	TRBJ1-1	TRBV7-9	CASSFDGQGGTEAFF	TGTGCCAGCAGCTTTGATGGACAGGGGGGCACTGAAGCTTTCTTT
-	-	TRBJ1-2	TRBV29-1	CSVSDSNYGYTF	TGCAGCGTATCTGACAGTAACTATGGCTACACCTTC
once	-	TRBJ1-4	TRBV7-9	CASSSGATTTNEKPFF	TGTGCCAGCAGCTCTGGGGCTACCACAACTAATGAAAAACCGTTTTTT
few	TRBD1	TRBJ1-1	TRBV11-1	CASSFYGTGGATEAFF	TGTGCCAGCAGCTTCTATGGGACAGGGGGCGCCACTGAAGCTTTCTTT
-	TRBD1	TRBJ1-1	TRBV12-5	CASGFPGQGNTEAFF	TGTGCTAGTGGTTTCCCCGGACAGGGGAACACTGAAGCTTTCTTT
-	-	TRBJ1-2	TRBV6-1	CASSRTGGGYTF	TGTGCCAGCAGTAGGACGGGGGGGGGCTACACCTTC
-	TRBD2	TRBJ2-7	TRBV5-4	CASSPGGGRAYEQYF	TGTGCCAGCAGCCCGGGGGGGGGCCGGGCCTACGAGCAGTACTTC
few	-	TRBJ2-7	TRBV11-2	CASSPAGASREQYF	TGTGCCAGCAGTCCCGCGGGGGCCTCTCGGGAGCAGTACTTC
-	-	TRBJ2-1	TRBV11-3	CASSPEGEAAYNEQFF	TGTGCCAGCAGTCCCGAAGGGGAGGCCGCCTACAATGAGCAGTTCTTC
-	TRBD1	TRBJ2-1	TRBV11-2	CASSLVLPGQGLHEQFF	TGTGCCAGCAGCTTAGTCTTACCGGGACAGGGGCTTCATGAGCAGTTCTTC
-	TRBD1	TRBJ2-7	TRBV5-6	CASSLGQGNSYEQYF	TGTGCCAGCAGCCTGGGACAGGGGAACTCCTACGAGCAGTACTTC
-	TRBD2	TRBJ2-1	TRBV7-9	CASSSGLAAEQFF	TGTGCCAGCAGCTCGGGACTAGCGGCCGAGCAGTTCTTC
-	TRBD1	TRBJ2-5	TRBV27	CASSFGGTGYQETQYF	TGTGCCAGCAGTTTCGGCGGGACAGGGTACCAAGAGACCCAGTACTTC
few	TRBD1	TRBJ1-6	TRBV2	CASSRGQGDNSPLHF	TGTGCCAGCAGTCGAGGACAGGGCGATAATTCACCCCTCCACTTT
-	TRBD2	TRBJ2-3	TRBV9	CASSSRSGDSTDTQYF	TGTGCCAGCAGCTCAAGAAGCGGGGATAGCACAGATACGCAGTATTTT
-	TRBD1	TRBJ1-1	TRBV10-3	CAIRRQGGDTEAFF	TGTGCCATCAGGCGACAGGGCGGAGACACTGAAGCTTTCTTT
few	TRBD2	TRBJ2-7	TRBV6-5	CATQFGSGGTYEQYF	TGTGCCACCCAATTTGGGAGCGGGGGAACTTACGAGCAGTACTTC
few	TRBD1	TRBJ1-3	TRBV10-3	CAIRGQGVNTIYF	TGTGCCATCAGAGGACAGGGGGTAAACACCATATATTTT
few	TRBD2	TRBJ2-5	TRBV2	CASTWTSWGETQYF	TGTGCCAGCACCTGGACTAGCTGGGGGGAGACCCAGTACTTC
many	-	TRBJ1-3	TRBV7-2	CASSLEGVGNTIYF	TGTGCCAGCAGCTTAGAAGGGGTTGGAAACACCATATATTTT
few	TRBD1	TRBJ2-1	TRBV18	CASSTGGAYNEQFF	TGTGCCAGCTCCACAGGGGGAGCCTACAATGAGCAGTTCTTC
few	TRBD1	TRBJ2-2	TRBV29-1	CSVALMTGLGTGELFF	TGCAGCGTGGCCCTGATGACAGGGCTGGGCACCGGGGAGCTGTTTTTT
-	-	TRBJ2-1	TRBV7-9	CASSSQIRGAYNEQFF	TGTGCCAGCAGCTCTCAGATCAGGGGGGCCTACAATGAGCAGTTCTTC
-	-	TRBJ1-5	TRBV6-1	CASTQGWFGNQPQHF	TGTGCCAGCACACAGGGCTGGTTTGGCAATCAGCCCCAGCATTTT